The next 22 T cell receptor beta chains were all read from a single sample in a study of brain T cells in children with intractable seizures (dated by TCRdb to the early 2020s). Libraries were built with the immunoSEQ multiplex PCR assay. TCRdb retrieved this table from immuneACCESS and kept in-frame rearrangements only. Not all clones are present; in checked studies, unresolved V genes account for under half, and no reason is known for the remainder. In this sample the table shows 340,000 or so clones, 93% of which occur a single time. The ten largest clones capture 4.5% to 7% of the sample. The sample's time point, from its label and the paper: blood from clinic visit 5 months post-surgery; TSC patient then seizure free. The sample in question was peripheral blood, obtained less than 6 months after surgery. Receptor source: a boy less than two years old with tuberous sclerosis and intractable seizures.

This clone came up a few times. The J gene is TRBJ1-5, the V gene TRBV10-1; D remains ambiguous. This CDR3 spans 12 amino acids. V lost 8 bases, J lost 1 base, and 6 bases lay in between. The germline CDR1 and CDR2 sequences are WNHNN and SYGVQD (reference sequence). The CDR3 sequence is CASEMSNQPQHF. The CDR3 DNA reads as TGCGCCAGCGAGATGAGCAATCAGCCCCAGCATTTT.

The chain recombines TRBV4-1 with TRBJ2-5; 16 nucleotides agree with TRBD2. The CDR3 contains 19 residues. Trimming took 6 bases from V and 0 from J; bases not matched to a gene: 10. Looked up from germline, CDR1 is MGHRA and CDR2 is YSYEKL. The CDR3 protein is CASSRGLAGGKGDQETQYF. The CDR3 bases are TGCGCCAGCAGTCGGGGACTAGCGGGGGGGAAGGGGGACCAAGAGACCCAGTACTTC.

The chain carries TRBV10-3 and TRBJ2-7; possible D gene TRBD2, 7 bases. V lost 3 bases, J lost 1 base, and 16 bases lay in between. The germline V gene has CDR1 ENHRY and CDR2 SYGVKD. The CDR3 is 16 amino acids. The DNA of the CDR3 is TGTGCCATCAGTGATAAAGGGGGAGGGGATTCCTACGAGCAGTACTTC. Translated: CAISDKGGGDSYEQYF.

This chain joins TRBV6-5 and TRBJ2-7; 10 bases fit TRBD2. Germline V gives CDR1 MNHEY, CDR2 SVGAGI. This CDR3 spans 15 amino acids. J was trimmed by 1 base and V by 6 bases; bases with no gene match: 6. In DNA, the CDR3 is TGTGCCAGCAGAACTGGACTAGCGGATTCCTACGAGCAGTACTTC. Translation: CASRTGLADSYEQYF.

The rearrangement joins TRBV25-1 to TRBJ2-1; either TRBD1 or TRBD2 may fit D (5 bases each). Per germline, CDR1 MGHDK and CDR2 SYGVNS. This CDR3 is 15 amino acids long. Deletions cut 11 bases from V and 2 bases from J, with 19 bases between. The CDR3 loop is CAAATGQGPYNEQFF. CDR3 sequence (DNA): TGTGCCGCTGCCACGGGGCAGGGACCCTACAATGAGCAGTTCTTC.

The rearrangement uses TRBV7-9 and TRBJ2-1; D remains unclear. Trimming took 1 base from V and 3 from J, leaving 7 bases between them. CDR1 is SEHNR, CDR2 FQNEAQ, per germline (reference sequence). The CDR3 has 14 amino acids. CDR3 nucleotide sequence: TGTGCCAGCAGCTTAGAGTTCAGCTACAATGAGCAGTTCTTC. Translation gives CASSLEFSYNEQFF.

The chain couples TRBV7-9 to TRBJ1-1; D is uncertain. The CDR3 runs 16 residues. Germline V gives CDR1 SEHNR, CDR2 FQNEAQ (reference sequence). The V gene lost 5 bases and the J gene lost 1 base, with 17 bases spanning the gap. Here the CDR3 reads CASSPHRVGENTEAFF. The CDR3 DNA follows: TGTGCCAGCAGCCCCCACAGAGTTGGGGAGAACACTGAAGCTTTCTTT.

This sequence joins TRBV7-2 and TRBJ2-1, with D perhaps TRBD1 (5 bases). V was cut by 10 bases and J by 3 bases, with 13 bases left in between. The CDR3 totals 13 residues. Looked up from germline, CDR1 is SGHTA and CDR2 is FQGNSA. CDR3 nucleotides: TGTGCCACGACGACAGCGTTCTACAATGAGCAGTTCTTC. Amino acid sequence: CATTTAFYNEQFF.

There are a few counts of this clone. The J gene is TRBJ2-7, the V gene TRBV6-6, with D possibly TRBD2 on 5 matching bases. Germline CDR1 and CDR2: MNHNY and SVGAGI (reference sequence). The CDR3 has 13 residues. V was cut by 5 bases and J by 3 bases, with 11 bases left in between. Here the CDR3 reads CASSTYRDYEQYF. The CDR3 DNA follows: TGTGCCAGCAGTACATACCGGGACTACGAGCAGTACTTC.

The chain is built from TRBV5-4 and TRBJ2-3; perhaps TRBD2 as D (6 bases). This CDR3 is 13 amino acids long. Germline V gene sequence: CDR1 SGHNT, CDR2 YYREEE (reference sequence). Trimming pared 4 bases from V and 3 bases from J, leaving 9 bases between. Here the CDR3 reads CASSPGTTDTQYF. CDR3 DNA: TGTGCCAGCAGCCCCGGGACTACAGATACGCAGTATTTT. Filled out from reference TRBV5-4 and TRBJ2-3, the complete variable domain reads ETGVTQSPTHLIKTRGQQVTLRCSSQSGHNTVSWYQQALGQGPQFIFQYYREEENGRGNFPPRFSGLQFPNYSSELNVNALELDDSALYLCASSPGTTDTQYFGPGTRLTVL.

V is TRBV2 and J is TRBJ2-1, with D perhaps matching TRBD1 (6 bases). The CDR3 totals 14 residues. The V end was cut by 6 bases, the J end by 6 bases, with 15 bases between. The germline V gene encodes CDR1 SNHLY and CDR2 FYNNEI. CDR3 nucleotide sequence: TGTGCCAGCAGCCAGGGGAATAAGGTCAATGAGCAGTTCTTC. Translated: CASSQGNKVNEQFF. The complete variable domain, with remaining parts taken from reference TRBV2 and TRBJ2-1, reads EPEVTQTPSHQVTQMGQEVILRCVPISNHLYFYWYRQILGQKVEFLVSFYNNEISEKSEIFDDQFSVERPDGSNFTLKIRSTKLEDSAMYFCASSQGNKVNEQFFGPGTRLTVL.

This chain uses TRBV25-1 with TRBJ2-2, with 11 bases lining up with TRBD1. Germline loops: CDR1 MGHDK, CDR2 SYGVNS. V gave up 3 bases and J gave up 10 bases; unmatched junction bases: 7. The CDR3 has 15 residues. The CDR3 coding sequence is TGTGCCAGCAGTGAGTGGCGGACAGGGGGCGAGGAGCTGTTTTTT. Protein product: CASSEWRTGGEELFF.

This chain links TRBV5-4 with TRBJ2-7; D is possibly TRBD1 (7 bases). The germline V gene encodes CDR1 SGHNT and CDR2 YYREEE (reference sequence). The CDR3 is 16 amino acids. Trimming cost V 4 bases and J 0 bases, with 17 bases left between them. The CDR3 protein is CASSPEGAGPSYEQYF. The CDR3 nucleotides read TGTGCCAGCAGCCCTGAGGGGGCGGGACCCTCCTACGAGCAGTACTTC.

A word on this clone: The sample holds other DNA sequences that translate to the same CDR3. J is TRBJ2-7 and V is TRBV3-1 (or the pseudogene TRBV3-2); D unresolved. Trimming pared 2 bases from V and 0 bases from J, leaving 2 bases between. Germline V gives CDR1 LGHDT, CDR2 YNNKEL (reference sequence). There are 12 residues in the CDR3. The CDR3 loop reads CASSQSSYEQYF. In DNA, the CDR3 is TGTGCCAGCAGCCAATCCTCCTACGAGCAGTACTTC.

As concerns this clone: Other nucleotide sequences in the sample specify the same CDR3. The V call is TRBV20-1, the J call TRBJ2-5; D uncertain. V was trimmed by 5 bases and J by 5 bases, leaving 6 bases between them. The CDR3 loop spans 10 amino acids. CDR1 and CDR2 from the germline V gene are DFQATT and SNEGSKA (reference sequence). The CDR3 here is CSARLETQYF. CDR3 in DNA: TGCAGTGCTCGCCTGGAGACCCAGTACTTC.

The rearrangement joins TRBV5-1 to TRBJ1-6; tentatively, D is TRBD1 (5 bases). The CDR3 has 14 residues. V lost 4 bases to trimming and J lost 6 bases, with 11 bases between them. Germline V lookup: CDR1 SGHRS, CDR2 YFSETQ. The CDR3 nucleotides read TGCGCCAGCAGCGGGCTGGGGGTTAATTCACCCCTCCACTTT. It specifies CASSGLGVNSPLHF. Full variable domain (remainder filled in from reference TRBV5-1 and TRBJ1-6): KAGVTQTPRYLIKTRGQQVTLSCSPISGHRSVSWYQQTPGQGLQFLFEYFSETQRNKGNFPGRFSGRQFSNSRSEMNVSTLELGDSALYLCASSGLGVNSPLHFGNGTRLTVT.

This clone was seen a few times. The chain combines TRBV6-1 with TRBJ1-5, with 7 bases aligning to TRBD1. Germline V gene data show CDR1 as MNHNS and CDR2 as SASEGT. The junction had 13 bases not matched to a gene; V was cut back by 4 bases and J by 4 bases. The CDR3 is 17 residues long. The CDR3 reads CASSAVSGTAENQPQHF. CDR3 nucleotide sequence: TGTGCCAGCAGTGCCGTAAGTGGGACAGCGGAAAATCAGCCCCAGCATTTT.

This rearrangement joins TRBV30 to TRBJ1-2; D is undetermined. V lost 7 bases and J lost 5, with 11 bases in between. This CDR3 has 11 amino acids. Germline CDR1 reads GTSNPN; CDR2 reads SVGIG (reference sequence). CDR3 DNA: TGTGCCTCTTGGATGGGATATGGCTACACCTTC. This gives the protein CASWMGYGYTF. The variable domain in full, with the rest retrieved from reference TRBV30 and TRBJ1-2, is SQTIHQWPATLVQPVGSPLSLECTVEGTSNPNLYWYRQAAGRGLQLLFYSVGIGQISSEVPQNLSASRPQDRQFILSSKKLLLSDSGFYLCASWMGYGYTFGSGTRLTVV.

The sample holds one count of this clone. This chain links TRBV7-9 with TRBJ1-5, with 8 bases identical to TRBD1. In germline, CDR1 is SEHNR, CDR2 FQNEAQ (reference sequence). The ends lost 4 bases at V and 5 bases at J; junction bases unmatched: 1. The CDR3 is 13 amino acids. CDR3 DNA: TGTGCCAGCAGCTCGACAGGGGATCAGCCCCAGCATTTT. Translated, it gives CASSSTGDQPQHF.

The CDR3 DNA reads TGTGCCAGCAGCTTTGACAGGGGAAAGACCAATCAGCCCCAGCATTTT. Its translation is CASSFDRGKTNQPQHF. The rearrangement uses TRBV7-8 and TRBJ1-5; 8 nucleotides agree with TRBD1. CDR1 SGHVS and CDR2 FQNEAQ come from the germline V gene. With V trimmed by 3 bases and J by 3 bases, 7 bases remained unmatched. The CDR3 consists of 16 residues. Drawing the rest from reference TRBV7-8 and TRBJ1-5, the complete variable domain is GAGVSQSPRYKVAKRGQDVALRCDPISGHVSLFWYQQALGQGPEFLTYFQNEAQLDKSGLPSDRFFAERPEGSVSTLKIQRTQQEDSAVYLCASSFDRGKTNQPQHFGDGTRLSIL.

The CDR3 spells CASSSYGTGELFF. In DNA, the CDR3 is TGTGCCAGCAGCTCCTACGGGACCGGGGAGCTGTTTTTT. The V and J genes are TRBV7-9 and TRBJ2-2; D not resolved. CDR3 size: 13 residues. CDR1 and CDR2 from the germline V gene are SEHNR and FQNEAQ (reference sequence). With 4 bases removed from V and 5 bases from J, the gap between germline ends came to 8 bases.

This clone was recorded a few times. The V gene is TRBV6-5, the J gene TRBJ2-7; 10 nucleotides align to TRBD1. Germline values: CDR1 MNHEY, CDR2 SVGAGI. CDR3 length equals 15 residues. Losses at the gene ends were 2 bases for V and 0 bases for J; bases not matched to a gene: 1. CDR3 sequence: CASSYRDRGSYEQYF. The CDR3 coding sequence is TGTGCCAGCAGTTACCGGGACAGGGGCTCCTACGAGCAGTACTTC.